The 29 T cell receptor beta chains presented below share a single source sample, sequenced in a study of blood T cell repertoires in COVID-19. Method: immunoSEQ multiplex PCR; TCRdb's copy keeps in-frame clones and lacks some. The sample carries over 200,000 clones, about nine tenths recorded once. Sequencing was done on a sample of peripheral blood. These receptors originate from a man aged 25-40 years who had recovered from COVID-19.

V gene TRBV5-1 combines with J gene TRBJ1-1; D is possibly TRBD1 (5 bases). V lost 0 bases and J lost 1, with 13 bases in between. The CDR3 consists of 16 residues. CDR1 and CDR2 from the germline V gene are SGHRS and YFSETQ. The chain's CDR3 is CASSLARAASNTEAFF. CDR3 sequence (DNA): TGCGCCAGCAGCTTGGCCAGGGCCGCCTCGAACACTGAAGCTTTCTTT.

The J gene is TRBJ2-7, the V gene TRBV25-1; tentatively, D is TRBD1 (6 bases). The CDR3 is made up of 14 amino acids. CDR1 is MGHDK and CDR2 is SYGVNS in the germline V gene. Trimming took 6 bases from V and 0 from J, leaving 12 bases between them. The CDR3 protein is CASRDSLDSYEQYF. The CDR3 coding sequence is TGTGCCAGCAGGGACAGTCTGGACTCCTACGAGCAGTACTTC.

The rearrangement joins TRBV15 to TRBJ2-3; TRBD2 aligns across 9 bases. CDR1 is LNHNV and CDR2 is YYDKDF in the germline V gene (reference sequence). This CDR3 region has 14 residues. The ends lost 8 bases at V and 6 bases at J; junction bases unmatched: 9. This chain's CDR3 is CATRAASGTDTQYF. In nucleotides, the CDR3 is TGTGCCACCCGGGCGGCTAGCGGGACCGATACGCAGTATTTT.

The chain has TRBV24-1 and TRBJ2-3; D is unresolved. The germline V gene has CDR1 KGHDR and CDR2 SFDVKD. With 1 base removed from V and 6 bases from J, the gap between germline ends came to 7 bases. The CDR3 extends over 13 amino acids. The CDR3 DNA reads TGTGCCACCAGTGATTTTCCCGGGGATACGCAGTATTTT. Protein product: CATSDFPGDTQYF.

This clone was detected once. This chain connects TRBV19 to TRBJ2-3; TRBD2 matches at 15 bases. In germline, CDR1 is LNHDA, CDR2 SQIVND (reference sequence). V gave up 5 bases and J gave up 3 bases; unmatched junction bases: 9. This CDR3 is 18 amino acids long. The CDR3 region has the DNA TGTGCCAGTAGTCGGACTAGCGGGGGGGCCGGACCTACAGATACGCAGTATTTT. It codes for CASSRTSGGAGPTDTQYF.

This sequence joins TRBV3-1 (or the pseudogene TRBV3-2) and TRBJ1-5; 8 bases match TRBD1. The CDR3 sequence is 17 residues long. Trimming cost V 0 bases and J 4 bases; bases outside gene matches: 8. Germline V gene lookup returns CDR1 LGHDT and CDR2 YNNKEL (reference sequence). CDR3 residues: CASSQEDRALGNQPQHF. The CDR3 DNA sequence: TGTGCCAGCAGCCAAGAGGACAGGGCCCTTGGGAATCAGCCCCAGCATTTT.

V gene TRBV3-1 (or the pseudogene TRBV3-2) combines with J gene TRBJ1-4, with D maybe TRBD1 (5 bases). Per the germline V gene, CDR1 is LGHDT and CDR2 is YNNKEL (reference sequence). Trimming stripped 4 bases from V and 9 bases from J, with 12 bases between. CDR3 length equals 13 residues. The CDR3 loop reads CASSRAQDKKLFF. DNA for the CDR3: TGTGCCAGCAGCCGAGCACAGGACAAAAAACTGTTTTTT.

The rearrangement links TRBV7-2 to TRBJ1-5; 8 nucleotides agree with TRBD1. V gave up 5 bases and J gave up 6 bases; unmatched junction bases: 6. The CDR3 spans 14 residues. Germline CDR1 is SGHTA and CDR2 is FQGNSA. The CDR3 bases are TGTGCCAGCAGCCCTCGACAGGGGACTCAGCCCCAGCATTTT. Protein product: CASSPRQGTQPQHF. Based on the CDR3 plus reference TRBV7-2 and TRBJ1-5, the full variable domain is GAGVSQSPSNKVTEKGKDVELRCDPISGHTALYWYRQSLGQGLEFLIYFQGNSAPDKSGLPSDRFSAERTGGSVSTLTIQRTQQEDSAVYLCASSPRQGTQPQHFGDGTRLSIL.

This chain uses TRBV27 with TRBJ1-2; TRBD1 might be the D (6 bases). Germline lookup yields CDR1 MNHEY and CDR2 SMNVEV (reference sequence). The CDR3 totals 12 residues. Deletions cut 5 bases from V and 5 bases from J, with 9 bases between. CDR3 sequence (DNA): TGTGCCAGCAGTCCCCAGGGGTATGGCTACACCTTC. It is translated as CASSPQGYGYTF.

The J gene is TRBJ2-2, the V gene TRBV18; 7 bases match TRBD1. J was trimmed by 6 bases and V by 5 bases; bases with no gene match: 12. This CDR3 has 16 amino acids. The V gene's germline CDR1 is KGHSH and CDR2 LQKENI. CDR3 sequence reads: CASSILQGRSAGELFF. The CDR3, as DNA: TGTGCCAGCTCAATCCTACAGGGGCGGTCAGCCGGGGAGCTGTTTTTT.

The chain combines TRBV5-4 with TRBJ2-5; 11 bases are shared with TRBD2. CDR3 length equals 17 residues. V was clipped by 5 bases and J by 0 bases; unmatched bases: 9. Looked up from germline, CDR1 is SGHNT and CDR2 is YYREEE (reference sequence). Written as DNA, the CDR3 is TGTGCCAGCAGGGGGAACCGACTAGCGGGACACCAAGAGACCCAGTACTTC. Protein: CASRGNRLAGHQETQYF.

The chain joins TRBV6-6 to TRBJ1-1; D is perhaps TRBD1 (6 bases). CDR3 length: 13 residues. V was cut by 11 bases and J by 6 bases, with 19 bases left in between. CDR1 and CDR2 (germline): MNHNY, SVGAGI (reference sequence). The CDR3: CALGGALGAEAFF. CDR3 sequence (DNA): TGTGCCCTAGGGGGGGCCCTTGGTGCTGAAGCTTTCTTT.

This sequence joins TRBV27 and TRBJ1-2, with TRBD1 matching over 12 bases. V was clipped by 3 bases and J by 4 bases; unmatched bases: 6. Germline values: CDR1 MNHEY, CDR2 SMNVEV (reference sequence). This CDR3 comprises 16 residues. Written as DNA, the CDR3 is TGTGCCAGCAGTTTCACTGGGACAGGGGGCGGCTATGGCTACACCTTC. This codes for CASSFTGTGGGYGYTF.

The chain links TRBV5-1 to TRBJ2-3, with D possibly being TRBD1 (6 bases). Germline V gene lookup returns CDR1 SGHRS and CDR2 YFSETQ. The CDR3 length is 16 residues. V lost 6 bases and J lost 3, with 20 bases in between. DNA of the CDR3: TGCGCCAGCATGCCAGCTGGGGGCGTTAAAACAGATACGCAGTATTTT. This translates into CASMPAGGVKTDTQYF.

The chain links TRBV5-6 to TRBJ2-1; 10 nucleotides match TRBD1. J gave up 3 bases and V 0 bases, and 6 bases lay outside the gene matches. The CDR3 has 17 residues. Germline V gene data show CDR1 as SGHDT and CDR2 as YYEEEE. This CDR3 reads CASSLDSGTGVYNEQFF. CDR3 DNA sequence: TGTGCCAGCAGCTTGGACTCCGGGACAGGGGTCTACAATGAGCAGTTCTTC.

The chain employs TRBV19 and TRBJ2-2, with D uncertain. The CDR3 spans 15 residues. V lost 4 bases and J 5 bases, leaving 14 bases between the germline ends. The germline gives CDR1 LNHDA, CDR2 SQIVND (reference sequence). CDR3 sequence: CASSKSSPLTGELFF. CDR3 sequence (DNA): TGTGCCAGTAGTAAGTCAAGTCCGCTAACCGGGGAGCTGTTTTTT.

The J gene is TRBJ1-2, the V gene TRBV3-1 (or the pseudogene TRBV3-2), with 7 nucleotides matching TRBD1. V shed 5 bases and J 8 bases; nucleotides not matched to a gene: 5. This CDR3 has 12 amino acids. From germline, CDR1 is LGHDT and CDR2 YNNKEL (reference sequence). The CDR3 DNA sequence: TGTGCCAGCAGCAACAGGGGAACCGGCTACACCTTC. Its translation is CASSNRGTGYTF.

The chain joins TRBV4-1 to TRBJ2-7; maybe TRBD1 (5 bases). This CDR3 is built from 14 residues. V was cut by 0 bases and J by 4 bases, with 10 bases left in between. Germline loops: CDR1 MGHRA, CDR2 YSYEKL. CDR3 DNA: TGCGCCAGCAGCCAAGACGCCCAGGGTTACGAGCAGTACTTC. It codes for CASSQDAQGYEQYF.

The V and J genes are TRBV5-1 and TRBJ1-5; a possible D gene is TRBD1 (6 bases). The CDR3 runs to 14 residues. The V end was cut by 0 bases, the J end by 7 bases, with 11 bases between. CDR1 and CDR2 (germline): SGHRS, YFSETQ. Here the CDR3 reads CASSLEGGRQPQHF. DNA of the CDR3: TGCGCCAGCAGCTTGGAGGGGGGGCGCCAGCCCCAGCATTTT.

The chain uses TRBV5-4 and TRBJ1-2; TRBD1 matches at 9 bases. The V and J ends lost 4 bases and 1 base, in that order; junction bases with no gene match: 17. This CDR3 has 19 amino acids. Germline V gene sequence: CDR1 SGHNT, CDR2 YYREEE (reference sequence). This chain's CDR3 is CASSGTSTSTGGINYGYTF. The CDR3 region has the DNA TGTGCCAGCAGCGGGACATCTACCTCGACAGGGGGTATTAACTATGGCTACACCTTC.

This chain joins TRBV4-3 and TRBJ2-7; weak D call: TRBD1 (6 bases). CDR1 and CDR2 (germline): LGHNA, YSLEER. The V end lost 4 bases, the J end lost 5 bases, and 18 bases lay between the germline ends. The CDR3 length is 15 residues. The CDR3 is CASSLSLRDIHEQYF. CDR3 nucleotides: TGCGCCAGCAGCCTTTCACTTCGGGACATCCACGAGCAGTACTTC.

CDR3 nucleotide sequence: TGCGCCAGCAGCTTTGGCCAGGGGACGGTTCAGCCCCAGCATTTT. Translation: CASSFGQGTVQPQHF. This chain uses TRBV5-1 with TRBJ1-5; tentative D call: TRBD1 (6 bases). This CDR3 has 15 amino acids. The V end lost 2 bases, the J end lost 6 bases, and 15 bases lay between the germline ends. Germline assignment: CDR1 SGHRS and CDR2 YFSETQ.

V is TRBV5-1 and J is TRBJ2-5, with 12 bases matching TRBD2. Germline trimming cut 3 bases from V and 5 bases from J; bases unmatched to any gene: 17. This CDR3 comprises 19 residues. Per germline, CDR1 SGHRS and CDR2 YFSETQ. CDR3 region: CASSYSPGLAGPEGETQYF. The CDR3 DNA sequence: TGCGCCAGCAGCTACTCACCGGGACTAGCGGGTCCCGAGGGGGAGACCCAGTACTTC.

V is TRBV24-1 and J is TRBJ1-2; D might be TRBD1 (5 bases). The V and J ends lost 2 bases and 0 bases respectively, with 6 bases between them. CDR3 length equals 14 residues. The germline V gene encodes CDR1 KGHDR and CDR2 SFDVKD. The CDR3 loop reads CATSDWGTNYGYTF. Written as DNA, the CDR3 is TGTGCCACCAGTGATTGGGGCACTAACTATGGCTACACCTTC.

This chain links TRBV10-2 with TRBJ2-5, with D tentatively TRBD1 (6 bases). The CDR3 is 15 amino acids. Trimming stripped 0 bases from V and 5 bases from J, with 13 bases between. CDR1 WSHSY and CDR2 SAAADI come from the germline V gene. The CDR3 nucleotides are TGCGCCAGCAGTGAGTCTAGGGGGTACTCGGAGACCCAGTACTTC. Translating it yields CASSESRGYSETQYF.

The J gene is TRBJ1-1, the V gene TRBV6-6; 11 bases align to TRBD1. The CDR3 has 16 amino acids. The germline V gene encodes CDR1 MNHNY and CDR2 SVGAGI (reference sequence). J was trimmed by 7 bases and V by 4 bases; bases with no gene match: 11. CDR3 loop: CASSWGGTGGTVEAFF. DNA of the CDR3: TGTGCCAGCAGTTGGGGCGGGACAGGGGGAACTGTTGAAGCTTTCTTT.

A few counts support this clone. V gene TRBV27 combines with J gene TRBJ2-1, with D perhaps matching TRBD2 (6 bases). Germline CDR1 is MNHEY and CDR2 is SMNVEV (reference sequence). The CDR3 extends over 15 amino acids. Trimming left V 8 bases short and J 6 bases short, with 20 bases between. Written as DNA, the CDR3 is TGTGCCAGCGGCAACCACGGGACTGCTGGCAATGAGCAGTTCTTC. This encodes CASGNHGTAGNEQFF.

The chain has TRBV3-1 (or the pseudogene TRBV3-2) and TRBJ2-7; a possible D gene is TRBD2 (5 bases). Trimming cost V 0 bases and J 7 bases, with 16 bases left between them. The CDR3 is 15 residues long. From germline, CDR1 is LGHDT and CDR2 YNNKEL (reference sequence). The CDR3 reads CASSQDPRTTREQYF. For the CDR3, the DNA is TGTGCCAGCAGCCAAGACCCAAGGACCACTAGGGAGCAGTACTTC.

V and J are TRBV30 and TRBJ2-3; TRBD2 might be the D (5 bases). The germline V and J ends were trimmed by 3 bases and 0 bases, with 13 bases remaining between them. The CDR3 length is 15 residues. The V gene's germline CDR1 is GTSNPN and CDR2 SVGIG (reference sequence). Here the CDR3 reads CAWSYGRTSTDTQYF. CDR3 in DNA: TGTGCCTGGAGCTATGGACGGACTAGCACAGATACGCAGTATTTT.